The present TCR beta chain was sequenced within a study of cytomegalovirus exposure and HLA in healthy donors. This clone has just one count. Other DNA sequences in this specimen translate into the identical CDR3. Germline assignment: CDR1 SGHAT and CDR2 FQNNGV. The CDR3 is 15 amino acids. V shed 5 bases, J shed 4 bases, and the junction held 8 bases outside the gene matches. Primers for the PCR totalled 60 Vbeta and 13 Jbeta. Clones were read by immunoSEQ multiplex PCR, and TCRdb kept only the in-frame ones, dropping some. The sample yields around 110,000 clones, around 80% seen once. The genes are TRBV11-2 and TRBJ2-7; 10 bases are a match to TRBD1. Specimen: PBMCs. The sequence came from a young man in good health and CMV-seropositive. The chain's CDR3 is CASSQTTGGGYEQYF. CDR3 nucleotide sequence: TGTGCCAGCAGCCAGACGACAGGGGGCGGTTACGAGCAGTACTTC.